This TCR beta chain was sequenced during a study of T cell responses to AZD1222 COVID-19 vaccine. Of note for this clone: Its antigen is as yet unknown.

Study-wide results and limits: Unmutated regions of variants are reportedly targeted by nearly half of spike-specific TCRs.

Method: immunoSEQ multiplex PCR; TCRdb's copy keeps in-frame clones and lacks some. This sample has 150,000 or so clones, with 90% found just once. CDR3 size: 16 residues. The chain has TRBV21-1 and TRBJ2-7; TRBD2 is taken as the D call from the table, unchecked against the DNA. TRBV21-1 constitutes a pseudogene. Sequenced here: peripheral blood, sampled on day 0 of AZD1222 vaccination. The clonotype was recovered from an adult in good health. The CDR3 region has the DNA TGTGCCAGCAGCGCTACTAGCGGGGGTCCCTCCTACGAGCAGTACTTC. This encodes CASSATSGGPSYEQYF.